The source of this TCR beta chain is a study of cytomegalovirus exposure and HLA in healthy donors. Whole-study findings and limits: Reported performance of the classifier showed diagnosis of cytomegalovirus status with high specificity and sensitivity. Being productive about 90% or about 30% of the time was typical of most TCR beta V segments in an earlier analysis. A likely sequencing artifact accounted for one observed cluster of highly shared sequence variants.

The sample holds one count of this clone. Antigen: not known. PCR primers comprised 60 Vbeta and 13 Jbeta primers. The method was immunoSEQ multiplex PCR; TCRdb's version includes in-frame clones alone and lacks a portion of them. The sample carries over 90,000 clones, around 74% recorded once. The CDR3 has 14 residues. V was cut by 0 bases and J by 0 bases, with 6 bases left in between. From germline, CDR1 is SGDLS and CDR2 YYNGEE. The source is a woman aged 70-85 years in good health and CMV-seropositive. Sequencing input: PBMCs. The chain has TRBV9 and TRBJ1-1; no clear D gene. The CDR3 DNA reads TGTGCCAGCAGCGTAGTCCCGGTGAACACTGAAGCTTTCTTT. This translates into CASSVVPVNTEAFF. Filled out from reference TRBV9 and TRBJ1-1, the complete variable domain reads DSGVTQTPKHLITATGQRVTLRCSPRSGDLSVYWYQQSLDQGLQFLIQYYNGEERAKGNILERFSAQQFPDLHSELNLSSLELGDSALYFCASSVVPVNTEAFFGQGTRLTVV.